This T cell receptor beta chain is drawn from a study of cytotoxic CD8 clonotypes in ibrutinib-treated CLL. This clone was observed a few times. At the DNA level, this CDR3 is encoded by other sequences in the same sample as well. Some clones are missing from TCRdb's copy, which holds only in-frame ones; the method was immunoSEQ multiplex PCR. The sample lists 60,000 or so clones; around 52% were seen once. The source material was PBMCs, sampled after 12 months of ibrutinib treatment. The clonotype originates from a human donor with chronic lymphocytic leukemia.

The CDR3 DNA reads as TGTGCCACCCTGGACTTCCTCTCCTACAATGAGCAGTTCTTC. Amino acids: CATLDFLSYNEQFF. The chain uses TRBV6-1 and TRBJ2-1; TRBD2 might be the D (5 bases). V lost 10 bases, J lost 0 bases, and 13 bases lay in between. Germline V gives CDR1 MNHNS, CDR2 SASEGT. This CDR3 spans 14 amino acids.